The 8 T cell receptor beta chains below were found in one sample sequenced in a study of OX40 agonist ivuxolimab in advanced cancers. Sequenced by immunoSEQ multiplex PCR; TCRdb stores in-frame clones only, minus some. The sample carries 63,000 or so clones, about 90% recorded once. Sequencing was performed on CD4+ or CD8+ T cells sorted from blood, taken in a trial of the OX40 agonist ivuxolimab. These receptors were collected from an adult with an advanced solid tumor such as melanoma, head and neck, liver or kidney cancer.

This clone is a singleton in its sample. The genes are TRBV27 and TRBJ2-7; 16 bases map to TRBD2. CDR1 is MNHEY and CDR2 is SMNVEV in the germline V gene (reference sequence). CDR3 length: 19 amino acids. J gave up 0 bases and V 5 bases, and 10 bases lay outside the gene matches. The CDR3 is CASSTSGTSGRGRSYEQYF. CDR3 DNA: TGTGCCAGCAGTACCTCCGGGACTAGCGGGAGGGGACGCTCCTACGAGCAGTACTTC.

This sequence joins TRBV28 and TRBJ2-1; D remains ambiguous. Germline V gene data show CDR1 as MDHEN and CDR2 as SYDVKM. The germline V and J ends were trimmed by 6 bases and 4 bases, with 4 bases remaining between them. The CDR3 is 11 residues long. CDR3 DNA sequence: TGTGCCAGCAGCCATTACAATGAGCAGTTCTTC. Its protein is CASSHYNEQFF. The entire variable domain, with the rest obtained from reference TRBV28 and TRBJ2-1, is as follows: DVKVTQSSRYLVKRTGEKVFLECVQDMDHENMFWYRQDPGLGLRLIYFSYDVKMKEKGDIPEGYSVSREKKERFSLILESASTNQTSMYLCASSHYNEQFFGPGTRLTVL.

This clone came up once. The CDR3 region is CASSPDTFSGNTIYF. In DNA, the CDR3 is TGTGCCAGCAGCCCAGACACCTTCTCTGGAAACACCATATATTTT. V gene TRBV2 combines with J gene TRBJ1-3; no definite D call. Germline V gives CDR1 SNHLY, CDR2 FYNNEI. There are 15 residues in the CDR3. Trimming cost V 6 bases and J 0 bases, with 12 bases left between them.

The chain recombines TRBV2 with TRBJ2-1; the D is unclear. The ends were cut back, 3 bases at V and 6 bases at J, with 6 bases in the middle. CDR3 length: 12 amino acids. Looked up from germline, CDR1 is SNHLY and CDR2 is FYNNEI. In DNA, the CDR3 is TGTGCCAGCAGTGATGTATCCAATGAGCAGTTCTTC. It translates to CASSDVSNEQFF.

The chain couples TRBV28 to TRBJ1-1; D is undetermined. The germline gives CDR1 MDHEN, CDR2 SYDVKM. The CDR3 contains 13 residues. V lost 4 bases to trimming and J lost 0 bases, with 6 bases between them. CDR3 coding DNA: TGTGCCAGCAGTTCCATTTTGAACACTGAAGCTTTCTTT. It yields the protein CASSSILNTEAFF.

The rearrangement joins TRBV7-6 to TRBJ1-1; D is unresolved. V lost 1 base and J 3 bases, leaving 9 bases between the germline ends. The CDR3 has 14 amino acids. From germline, CDR1 is SGHVS and CDR2 FNYEAQ. In DNA, the CDR3 is TGTGCCAGCAGCTTAGTGCAGGCAGACACTGAAGCTTTCTTT. Its protein is CASSLVQADTEAFF. Full variable domain (rest looked up from reference TRBV7-6 and TRBJ1-1): GAGVSQSPRYKVTKRGQDVALRCDPISGHVSLYWYRQALGQGPEFLTYFNYEAQQDKSGLPNDRFSAERPEGSISTLTIQRTEQRDSAMYRCASSLVQADTEAFFGQGTRLTVV.

The gene calls are TRBV4-1 and TRBJ2-2; possibly TRBD1 for D (6 bases). From germline, CDR1 is MGHRA and CDR2 YSYEKL. Trimming shortened V by 1 base and J by 5 bases, and 11 bases separated the two germline ends. This CDR3 is 15 amino acids long. Here the CDR3 reads CASSQGNRETGELFF. CDR3 bases: TGCGCCAGCAGCCAAGGAAACAGGGAAACCGGGGAGCTGTTTTTT.

This rearrangement joins TRBV7-6 to TRBJ2-3; D is ambiguous. The CDR3 covers 13 residues. Trimming stripped 6 bases from V and 0 bases from J, with 7 bases between. Germline CDR1 reads SGHVS; CDR2 reads FNYEAQ. This chain's CDR3 is CASRPDSTDTQYF. The CDR3, as DNA: TGTGCCAGCAGACCGGACAGCACAGATACGCAGTATTTT. Full variable domain (missing parts from reference TRBV7-6 and TRBJ2-3): GAGVSQSPRYKVTKRGQDVALRCDPISGHVSLYWYRQALGQGPEFLTYFNYEAQQDKSGLPNDRFSAERPEGSISTLTIQRTEQRDSAMYRCASRPDSTDTQYFGPGTRLTVL.